Detailed here is one T cell receptor (beta chain). The antigen remains undetermined. These data are taken from a study of vaccination and CD4 T cells after COVID-19. About the research overall: In culture, cells were exposed to overlapping spike peptides from SARS-CoV-2, HCoV-NL63, HCoV-OC43 and HCoV-229E.

The Oncomine TCR Beta short-read assay was applied to DNA of cultured CD4+ T cells. A single record per CDR3 protein comes from TCRdb applying MiXCR to the PCR reads. The sample has approximately 12,000 distinct CDR3 sequences; around 58% are singletons. The treatment denotes: approximately nine-day PBMC culture with coronavirus spike peptide pools or control peptides (ViraFEST assay). Following a culture period (approximately 9 days), negative selection was used to isolate CD4+ T cells. The germline V gene has CDR1 MNHNS and CDR2 SASEGT. The CDR3 extends over 15 amino acids. Between the trimmed V and J ends, which lost 6 bases and 6 bases, there was a span of 18 bases.

This chain uses TRBV6-1 with TRBJ2-1; D is perhaps TRBD2 (7 bases). The sample was CD4+ T cells from blood, cultured in vitro. The source is a human donor who had recovered from COVID-19. CDR3 sequence: CASRPRGRQTNEQFF. The CDR3 DNA reads as TGTGCCAGCAGACCGCGGGGGCGTCAAACCAATGAGCAGTTCTTC.